The T cell receptor (beta chain) described here comes from a study of blood T cell repertoires in COVID-19. For the study at large: Cohort 3 recovered donors had two negative PCRs, clearance, or symptom resolution.

This table comes from immunoSEQ multiplex PCR, and its TCRdb copy is limited to in-frame clones, with some not included. The profile shows some 200,000 clones, approximately 87% of them singletons. CDR3 length equals 15 residues. Trimming took 4 bases from V and 1 from J; bases not matched to a gene: 7. Germline-derived CDR1 and CDR2 are SGHRS and YFSETQ. Sequenced sample: PBMCs or T cells enriched from blood (not recorded which). The clonotype comes from a woman aged 45 to 65 in a cohort exposed to, infected with or recovered from COVID-19 (not recorded which). The chain employs TRBV5-1 and TRBJ1-2; 7 bases line up with TRBD1. Here the CDR3 reads CASSGTEPINYGYTF. The CDR3 DNA is TGCGCCAGCAGCGGGACAGAGCCTATTAACTATGGCTACACCTTC. The variable domain in full, completed from reference TRBV5-1 and TRBJ1-2, reads KAGVTQTPRYLIKTRGQQVTLSCSPISGHRSVSWYQQTPGQGLQFLFEYFSETQRNKGNFPGRFSGRQFSNSRSEMNVSTLELGDSALYLCASSGTEPINYGYTFGSGTRLTVV.